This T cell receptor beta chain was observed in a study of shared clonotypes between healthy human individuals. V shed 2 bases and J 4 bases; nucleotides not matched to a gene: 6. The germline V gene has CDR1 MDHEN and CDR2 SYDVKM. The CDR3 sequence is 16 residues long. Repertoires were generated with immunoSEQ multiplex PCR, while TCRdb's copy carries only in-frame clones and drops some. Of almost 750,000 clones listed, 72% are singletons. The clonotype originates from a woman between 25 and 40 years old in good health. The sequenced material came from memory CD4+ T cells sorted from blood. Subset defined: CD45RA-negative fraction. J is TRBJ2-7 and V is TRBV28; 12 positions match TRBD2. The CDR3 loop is CASSLGASGRGYEQYF. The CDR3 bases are TGTGCCAGCAGTTTAGGGGCTAGCGGGAGGGGGTACGAGCAGTACTTC.